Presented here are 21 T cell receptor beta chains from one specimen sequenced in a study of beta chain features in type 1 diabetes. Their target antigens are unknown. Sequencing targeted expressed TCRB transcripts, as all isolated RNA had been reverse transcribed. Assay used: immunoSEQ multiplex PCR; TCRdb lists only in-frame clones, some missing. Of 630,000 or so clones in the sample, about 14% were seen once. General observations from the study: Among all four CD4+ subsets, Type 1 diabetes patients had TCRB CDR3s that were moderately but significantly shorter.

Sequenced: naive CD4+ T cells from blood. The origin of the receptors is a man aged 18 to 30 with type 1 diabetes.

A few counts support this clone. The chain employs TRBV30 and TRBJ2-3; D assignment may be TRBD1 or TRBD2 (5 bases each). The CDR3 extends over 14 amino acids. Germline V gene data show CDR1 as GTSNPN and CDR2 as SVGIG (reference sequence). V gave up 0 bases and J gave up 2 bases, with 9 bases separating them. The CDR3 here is CAWSVGRVTDTQYF. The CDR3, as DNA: TGTGCCTGGAGTGTGGGACGGGTCACAGATACGCAGTATTTT.

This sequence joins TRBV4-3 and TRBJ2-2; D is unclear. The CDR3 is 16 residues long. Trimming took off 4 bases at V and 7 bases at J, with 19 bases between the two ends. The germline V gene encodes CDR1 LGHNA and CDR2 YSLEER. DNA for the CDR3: TGCGCCAGCAGCCCCAAGACGTCCCTCAAGGACGGGGAGCTGTTTTTT. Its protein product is CASSPKTSLKDGELFF.

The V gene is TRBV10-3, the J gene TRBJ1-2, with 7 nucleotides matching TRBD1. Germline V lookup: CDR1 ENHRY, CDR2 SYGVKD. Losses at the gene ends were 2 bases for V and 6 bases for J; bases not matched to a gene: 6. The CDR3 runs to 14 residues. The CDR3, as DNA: TGTGCCATCAGTGAGGAGGGGGCGGTAGATGGCTACACCTTC. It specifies CAISEEGAVDGYTF.

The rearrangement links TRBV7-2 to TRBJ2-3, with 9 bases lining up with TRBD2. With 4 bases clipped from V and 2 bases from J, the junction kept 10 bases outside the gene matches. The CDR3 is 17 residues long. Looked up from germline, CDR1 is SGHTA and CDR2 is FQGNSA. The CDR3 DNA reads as TGTGCCAGCAGCTGGCCGGATAGCGGGGGACCCACAGATACGCAGTATTTT. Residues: CASSWPDSGGPTDTQYF. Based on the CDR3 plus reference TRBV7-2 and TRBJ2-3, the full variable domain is GAGVSQSPSNKVTEKGKDVELRCDPISGHTALYWYRQSLGQGLEFLIYFQGNSAPDKSGLPSDRFSAERTGGSVSTLTIQRTQQEDSAVYLCASSWPDSGGPTDTQYFGPGTRLTVL.

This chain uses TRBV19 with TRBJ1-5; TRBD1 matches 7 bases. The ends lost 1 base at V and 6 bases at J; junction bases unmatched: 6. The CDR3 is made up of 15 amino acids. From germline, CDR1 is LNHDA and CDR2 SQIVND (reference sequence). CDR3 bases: TGTGCCAGTAGTATAGTAAGGGGGCGAGCTCAGCCCCAGCATTTT. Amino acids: CASSIVRGRAQPQHF. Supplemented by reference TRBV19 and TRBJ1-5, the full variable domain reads DGGITQSPKYLFRKEGQNVTLSCEQNLNHDAMYWYRQDPGQGLRLIYYSQIVNDFQKGDIAEGYSVSREKKESFPLTVTSAQKNPTAFYLCASSIVRGRAQPQHFGDGTRLSIL.

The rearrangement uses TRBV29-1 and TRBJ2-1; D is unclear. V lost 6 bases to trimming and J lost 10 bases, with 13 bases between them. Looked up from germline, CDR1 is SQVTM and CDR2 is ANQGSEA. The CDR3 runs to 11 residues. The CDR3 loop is CSVSGAREQFF. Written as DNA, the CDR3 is TGCAGCGTCTCCGGAGCTAGGGAGCAGTTCTTC.

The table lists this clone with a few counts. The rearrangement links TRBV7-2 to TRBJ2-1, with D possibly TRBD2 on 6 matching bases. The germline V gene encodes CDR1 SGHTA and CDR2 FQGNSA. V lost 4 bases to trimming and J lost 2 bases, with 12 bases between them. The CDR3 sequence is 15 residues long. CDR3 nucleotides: TGTGCCAGCAGCTGGGACTGGGCGACCTACAATGAGCAGTTCTTC. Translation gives CASSWDWATYNEQFF.

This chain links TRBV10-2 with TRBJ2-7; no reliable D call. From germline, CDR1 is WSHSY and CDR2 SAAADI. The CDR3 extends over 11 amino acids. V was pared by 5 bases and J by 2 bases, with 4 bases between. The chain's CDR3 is CASSSAYEQYF. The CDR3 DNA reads TGCGCCAGCAGTTCGGCCTACGAGCAGTACTTC.

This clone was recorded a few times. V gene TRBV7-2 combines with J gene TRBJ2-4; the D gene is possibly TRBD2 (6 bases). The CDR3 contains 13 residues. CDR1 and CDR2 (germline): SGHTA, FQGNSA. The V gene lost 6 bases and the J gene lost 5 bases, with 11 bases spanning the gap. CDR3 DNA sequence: TGTGCCAGCAGGGAGGGGAGCGAAAACATTCAGTACTTC. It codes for CASREGSENIQYF.

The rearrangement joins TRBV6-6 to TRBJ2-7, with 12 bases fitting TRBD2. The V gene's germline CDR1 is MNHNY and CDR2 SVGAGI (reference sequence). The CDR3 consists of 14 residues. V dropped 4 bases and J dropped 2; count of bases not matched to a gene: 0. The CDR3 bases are TGTGCCAGCAGTTCTAGCGGGAGGGCCTACGAGCAGTACTTC. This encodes CASSSSGRAYEQYF.

The DNA of the CDR3 is TGTGCCAGCAGTTCCCCCCTCCGACAGGGTTACAATGAGCAGTTCTTC. Translating it yields CASSSPLRQGYNEQFF. The chain carries TRBV27 and TRBJ2-1, with 7 bases fitting TRBD1. Germline V gene sequence: CDR1 MNHEY, CDR2 SMNVEV (reference sequence). The CDR3 runs to 16 residues. After removal of 4 bases from V and 4 bases from J, the junction contained 10 bases not matched to a gene.

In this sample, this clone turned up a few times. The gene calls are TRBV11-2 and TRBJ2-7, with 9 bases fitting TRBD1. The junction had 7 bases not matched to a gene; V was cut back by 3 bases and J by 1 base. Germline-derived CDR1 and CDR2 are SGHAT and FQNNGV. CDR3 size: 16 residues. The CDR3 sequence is CASSFPGQGLSYEQYF. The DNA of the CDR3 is TGTGCCAGCAGCTTCCCTGGACAGGGGTTGTCCTACGAGCAGTACTTC.

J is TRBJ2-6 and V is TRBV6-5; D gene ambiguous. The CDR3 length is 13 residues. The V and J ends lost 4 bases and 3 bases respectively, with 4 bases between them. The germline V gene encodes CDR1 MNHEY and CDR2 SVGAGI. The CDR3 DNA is TGTGCCAGCAGTTTGGTTGGGGCCAACGTCCTGACTTTC. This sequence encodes CASSLVGANVLTF.

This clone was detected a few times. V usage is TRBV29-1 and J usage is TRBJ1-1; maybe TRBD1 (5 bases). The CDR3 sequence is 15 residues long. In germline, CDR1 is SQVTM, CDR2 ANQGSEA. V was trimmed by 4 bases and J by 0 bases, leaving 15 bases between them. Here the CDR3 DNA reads TGCAGCGTTGCCGGGACGGACTACATGAACACTGAAGCTTTCTTT. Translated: CSVAGTDYMNTEAFF.

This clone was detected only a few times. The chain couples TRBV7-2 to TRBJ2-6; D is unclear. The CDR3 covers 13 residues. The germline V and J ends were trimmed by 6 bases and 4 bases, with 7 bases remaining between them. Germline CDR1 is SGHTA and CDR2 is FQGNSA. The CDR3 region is CASSPYGANVLTF. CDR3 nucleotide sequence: TGTGCCAGCAGTCCTTACGGGGCCAACGTCCTGACTTTC.

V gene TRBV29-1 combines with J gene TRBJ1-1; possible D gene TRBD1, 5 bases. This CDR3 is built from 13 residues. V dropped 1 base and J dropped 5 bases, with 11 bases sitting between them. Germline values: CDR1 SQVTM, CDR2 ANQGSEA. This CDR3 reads CSVEVRRETEAFF. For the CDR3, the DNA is TGCAGCGTTGAAGTTCGCAGGGAAACTGAAGCTTTCTTT.

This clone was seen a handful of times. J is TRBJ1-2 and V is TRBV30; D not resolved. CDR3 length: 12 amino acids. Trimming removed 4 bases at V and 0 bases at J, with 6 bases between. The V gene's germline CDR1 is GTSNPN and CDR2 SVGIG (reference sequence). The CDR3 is CAWKGANYGYTF. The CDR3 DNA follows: TGTGCCTGGAAGGGAGCTAACTATGGCTACACCTTC. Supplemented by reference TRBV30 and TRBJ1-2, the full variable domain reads SQTIHQWPATLVQPVGSPLSLECTVEGTSNPNLYWYRQAAGRGLQLLFYSVGIGQISSEVPQNLSASRPQDRQFILSSKKLLLSDSGFYLCAWKGANYGYTFGSGTRLTVV.

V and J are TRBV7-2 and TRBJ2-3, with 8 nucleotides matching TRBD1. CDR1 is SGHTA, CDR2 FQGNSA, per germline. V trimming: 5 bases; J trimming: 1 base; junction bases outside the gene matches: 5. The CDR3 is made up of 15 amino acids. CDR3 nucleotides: TGTGCCAGCAGCCTTGACAGGGGAGGCACAGATACGCAGTATTTT. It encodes CASSLDRGGTDTQYF.

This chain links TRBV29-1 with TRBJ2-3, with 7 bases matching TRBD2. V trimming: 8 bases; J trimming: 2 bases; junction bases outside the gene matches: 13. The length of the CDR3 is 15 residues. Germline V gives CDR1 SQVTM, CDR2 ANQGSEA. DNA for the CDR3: TGCAGCCTCACTGGGGTAGCGGGCCCCACAGATACGCAGTATTTT. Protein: CSLTGVAGPTDTQYF.

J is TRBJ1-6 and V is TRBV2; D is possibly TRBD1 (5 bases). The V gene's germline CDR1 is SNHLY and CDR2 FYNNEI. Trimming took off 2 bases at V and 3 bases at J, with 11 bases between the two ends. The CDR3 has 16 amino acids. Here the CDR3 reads CASSETSGGYNSPLHF. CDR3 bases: TGTGCCAGCAGTGAAACCTCCGGGGGCTATAATTCACCCCTCCACTTT.

The CDR3 loop is CASRQGAGYTF. CDR3 bases: TGTGCCAGTAGACAGGGGGCGGGCTACACCTTC. The gene calls are TRBV28 and TRBJ1-2, with 10 positions matching TRBD1. V lost 9 bases to trimming and J lost 8 bases; unmatched junction nucleotides: 3. Germline loops: CDR1 MDHEN, CDR2 SYDVKM. This CDR3 is 11 amino acids long.